A selection of T cell receptor beta chains follows, all from one sample in a study of response to subunit inactivated influenza vaccine. TCRdb re-derived calls from the RT-PCR reads in MiXCR, one entry per CDR3 protein. This sample carries around 200,000 distinct CDR3 sequences, about 15% of them seen once, and the ten largest clones take approximately 24%. The sample was CD8+ T cells sorted from PBMCs, taken approximately 5 days after vaccination. The receptor set was obtained from a man between 45 and 60 years old who received an inactivated influenza vaccine. Both conserved end residues are part of each CDR3. A D gene is named only where the DNA matches it firmly. Clone size appears in some rows only: once, few, many, or a class for an expanded clone.

v_gene,d_gene,abundance,j_gene,CDR3nt,CDR3aa
TRBV3-1,NA,few,TRBJ2-1,TGTGCCAGCAGCCAATCGGGTCCTTACAATGAGCAGTTCTTC,CASSQSGPYNEQFF
TRBV20-1,TRBD1,few,TRBJ2-2,TGCAGTGCTAGGGGGACAGGGAACACCGGGGAGCTGTTTTTT,CSARGTGNTGELFF
TRBV9,NA,few,TRBJ2-2,TGTGCCAGCAGCGTACGGGGGAACACCGGGGAGCTGTTTTTT,CASSVRGNTGELFF
TRBV6-5,TRBD2,many,TRBJ2-1,TGTGCCAGCAGTTACGTAGGTCGCGGGAGGGGTAGCGAGCAGTTCTTC,CASSYVGRGRGSEQFF
TRBV7-9,TRBD1,few,TRBJ2-4,TGTGCCAGCAGCTGGACAGGGATGACGGCCAAAAACATTCAGTACTTC,CASSWTGMTAKNIQYF
TRBV2,NA,NA,TRBJ2-7,TGTGCCAGGTCCGGGACCTCAGCCTACGAGCAGTACTTC,CARSGTSAYEQYF
TRBV6-2/TRBV6-3,NA,NA,TRBJ2-1,TGTGCCAGCACTCAAATTTCCAGGGGCTACTACAATGAGCAGTTCTTC,CASTQISRGYYNEQFF
TRBV9,NA,few,TRBJ2-2,TGTGCCAGCAGCGCCCGGGGTGGTGCAGGCGGGGAGCTGTTTTTT,CASSARGGAGGELFF
TRBV20-1,TRBD2,few,TRBJ2-1,TGCAGTGCTAGAGACGGACTAGTTGAGCAGTTCTTC,CSARDGLVEQFF
TRBV6-1,TRBD2,few,TRBJ2-7,TGTGCCAGCAGTACCTACGGACTAGCGGGAAAGGGGGAGCAGTACTTC,CASSTYGLAGKGEQYF
TRBV20-1,TRBD1,NA,TRBJ2-7,TGCAGTGCCCCGGACAGGGAGGTCTGGTACGAGCAGTACTTC,CSAPDREVWYEQYF
TRBV29-1,TRBD2,NA,TRBJ2-3,TGCAGCGTTGAAGAGGCCTACGAAGGCAGGGAGACTAGCGGGGGGGCCTGGACAGATACGCAGTATTTT,CSVEEAYEGRETSGGAWTDTQYF
TRBV20-1,TRBD2,NA,TRBJ2-1,TGCAGTGCTCCCGAGGCTAGCGGGAGTTACAATGAGCAGTTCTTC,CSAPEASGSYNEQFF
TRBV6-6,NA,NA,TRBJ1-2,TGTGCCAGCAGTTATAAAGGGGCTTATGGCTACACCTTC,CASSYKGAYGYTF
TRBV30,NA,NA,TRBJ2-7,TGTGCCTGGAGTTACGGGGGCCACGAGCAGTACTTC,CAWSYGGHEQYF
TRBV6-6,NA,NA,TRBJ2-2,TGTGCCAGCAGCCTCGGTTTCTGGGAGCTGTTTTTT,CASSLGFWELFF
TRBV6-5,NA,NA,TRBJ1-4,TGTGCCAGCAGTTACTTAGGGGATGAAAAACTGTTTTTT,CASSYLGDEKLFF
TRBV19,TRBD1,NA,TRBJ1-5,TGTGCCAGTAGTTCCAACCTCGGGACAGGAATCAATCAGCCCCAGCATTTT,CASSSNLGTGINQPQHF
TRBV27,TRBD1,few,TRBJ1-1,TGTGCCAGCAGGGCACAGGGGGCGGACACTGAAGCTTTCTTT,CASRAQGADTEAFF
TRBV9,NA,NA,TRBJ1-1,TGTGCCAGCAGCGTAGGGTACAGCATGAACACTGAAGCTTTCTTT,CASSVGYSMNTEAFF
TRBV5-1,NA,many,TRBJ2-3,TGCGCCAGCAGCTTGGAGTCAAGACTTAGCACAGATACGCAGTATTTT,CASSLESRLSTDTQYF
TRBV20-1,NA,few,TRBJ2-3,TGCAGTGCTGCGGAGGGGGGTGGCACAGATACGCAGTATTTT,CSAAEGGGTDTQYF
TRBV15,NA,few,TRBJ2-2,TGTGCCACCAGCACAGGGAACACCGGGGAGCTGTTTTTT,CATSTGNTGELFF
TRBV2,NA,NA,TRBJ2-1,TGTGCCAGCAGCGTCTATAGGGCGAGCAATGAGCAGTTCTTC,CASSVYRASNEQFF
TRBV4-2,TRBD2,NA,TRBJ2-1,TGTGCCAGCAGCCAAGCTACTAGCGGGGGTGTTATCCCCAATGAGCAGTTCTTC,CASSQATSGGVIPNEQFF
TRBV7-9,NA,few,TRBJ2-7,TGTGCCAGCAGCATTGGGCGATACGAGCAGTACTTC,CASSIGRYEQYF
TRBV28,NA,NA,TRBJ1-2,TGTGCCAGCAGAAACAGGGACGGCTACACCTTC,CASRNRDGYTF
TRBV9,TRBD1,NA,TRBJ2-1,TGTGCCAGCAGCCCCGGACAGGGAGCCTACAATGAGCAGTTCTTC,CASSPGQGAYNEQFF
TRBV4-3,NA,NA,TRBJ1-5,TGCGCCAGCAGCCAAGACCCAAACCGGGACAATCAGCCCCAGCATTTT,CASSQDPNRDNQPQHF
TRBV5-1,TRBD1,NA,TRBJ2-7,TGCGCCAGCAGCTTAAGGACAGGGTCTGGCGAGCAGTACTTC,CASSLRTGSGEQYF
TRBV12-3/TRBV12-4,NA,NA,TRBJ2-1,TGTGCCAGCAGTTTTATCCAGGACCCCCCGGGCTACAGTGAGCAGTTCTTC,CASSFIQDPPGYSEQFF
TRBV20-1,NA,few,TRBJ1-1,TGCAGTGCTAGAGATTATCGAAATTTCAACACTGAAGCTTTCTTT,CSARDYRNFNTEAFF
TRBV7-8,NA,NA,TRBJ2-7,TGTGCCGCAGGTGATTACGAGCAGTACTTC,CAAGDYEQYF
TRBV16,TRBD1,NA,TRBJ2-7,TGTGCCAGCAGCAAGCCGGGACAGGGGGTCTACGAGCAGTACTTC,CASSKPGQGVYEQYF
TRBV4-3,NA,few,TRBJ2-5,TGCGCCAGCAGCCAAGGCCGGGCCCTTCAAGAGACCCAGTACTTC,CASSQGRALQETQYF
TRBV27,NA,few,TRBJ2-5,TGTGCCAGCAGTTTACTCGGACAAGCGCAAGAGACCCAGTACTTC,CASSLLGQAQETQYF
TRBV25-1,NA,few,TRBJ2-3,TGTGCCAGCAGTGAATGGGTCGGGGGCCAGGTGGATACGCAGTATTTT,CASSEWVGGQVDTQYF
TRBV6-5,TRBD2,NA,TRBJ2-2,TGTGCCAGCAGTTACTCGTTACTAGCGGGAGCTCGAATGGGGGAGCTGTTTTTT,CASSYSLLAGARMGELFF
TRBV2,NA,NA,TRBJ1-5,TGTGCCAGCAGTGTACACCTAAATCAGCCCCAGCATTTT,CASSVHLNQPQHF
TRBV11-2,NA,NA,TRBJ2-7,TGTGCCAGCAGCCACAGTCCTGATGGGTCCTACGAGCAGTACTTC,CASSHSPDGSYEQYF
TRBV12-3/TRBV12-4,NA,few,TRBJ2-5,TGTGCCAGCAGTTTACGAGATGAAGAGACCCAGTACTTC,CASSLRDEETQYF
TRBV4-3,NA,many,TRBJ2-7,TGCGCCAGCAGCCAAGATTGGAATCGAGCCTACGAGCAGTACTTC,CASSQDWNRAYEQYF